This TCR beta chain was documented in a study of T cells after somatic rescue of genetic block. The CDR3 covers 13 residues. Trimming cost V 8 bases and J 5 bases; bases outside gene matches: 5. Germline V gene sequence: CDR1 MNHNY, CDR2 SVGAGI (reference sequence). Data came from immunoSEQ multiplex PCR; TCRdb stores just in-frame clones and leaves some out. The data contain roughly 70,000 clones, around 92% of them singletons. Sequenced sample: peripheral blood mononuclear cells (PBMCs). The receptor's source is a man aged 40-49 years. The chain recombines TRBV6-6 with TRBJ2-2, with 7 bases aligning to TRBD2. The CDR3 nucleotides are TGTGCCAGCCGTCTAGCGGAAACCGGGGAGCTGTTTTTT. Its protein is CASRLAETGELFF.